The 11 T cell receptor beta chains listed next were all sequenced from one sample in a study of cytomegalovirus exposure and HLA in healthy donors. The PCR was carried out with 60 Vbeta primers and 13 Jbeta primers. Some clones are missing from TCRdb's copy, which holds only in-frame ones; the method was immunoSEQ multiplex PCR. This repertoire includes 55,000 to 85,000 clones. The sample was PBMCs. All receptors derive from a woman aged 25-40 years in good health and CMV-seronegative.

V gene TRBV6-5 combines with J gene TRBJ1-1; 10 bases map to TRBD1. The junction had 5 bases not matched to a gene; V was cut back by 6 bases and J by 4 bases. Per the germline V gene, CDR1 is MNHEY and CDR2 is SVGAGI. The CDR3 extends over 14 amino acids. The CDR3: CASRVDRGATEAFF. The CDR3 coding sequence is TGTGCCAGCAGGGTGGACAGGGGGGCCACTGAAGCTTTCTTT.

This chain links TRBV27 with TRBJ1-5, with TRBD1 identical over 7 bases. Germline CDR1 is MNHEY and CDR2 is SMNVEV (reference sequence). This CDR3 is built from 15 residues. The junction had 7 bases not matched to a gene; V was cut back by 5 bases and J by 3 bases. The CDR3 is CASSPRQGYNQPQHF. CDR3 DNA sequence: TGTGCCAGCAGTCCCCGACAGGGATACAATCAGCCCCAGCATTTT.

CDR3 residues: CASSLGRNYGYTF. The CDR3 DNA reads TGTGCCAGCAGCTTGGGCAGGAACTATGGCTACACCTTC. This sequence joins TRBV5-6 and TRBJ1-2; D is unclear. CDR1 is SGHDT, CDR2 YYEEEE, per germline. Trimming stripped 0 bases from V and 2 bases from J, with 5 bases between. The CDR3 has 13 amino acids. Supplemented by reference TRBV5-6 and TRBJ1-2, the full variable domain reads DAGVTQSPTHLIKTRGQQVTLRCSPKSGHDTVSWYQQALGQGPQFIFQYYEEEERQRGNFPDRFSGHQFPNYSSELNVNALLLGDSALYLCASSLGRNYGYTFGSGTRLTVV.

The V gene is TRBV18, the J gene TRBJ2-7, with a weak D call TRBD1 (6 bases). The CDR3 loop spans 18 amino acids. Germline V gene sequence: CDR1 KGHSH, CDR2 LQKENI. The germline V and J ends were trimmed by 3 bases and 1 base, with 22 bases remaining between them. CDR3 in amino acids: CASSPGMAQGLSSYEQYF. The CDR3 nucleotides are TGTGCCAGCTCACCGGGAATGGCACAGGGCCTGTCGTCCTACGAGCAGTACTTC.

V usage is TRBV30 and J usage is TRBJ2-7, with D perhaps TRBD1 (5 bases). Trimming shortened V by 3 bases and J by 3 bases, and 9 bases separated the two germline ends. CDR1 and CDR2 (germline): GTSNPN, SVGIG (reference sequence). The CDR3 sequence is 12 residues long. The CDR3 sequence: CAWRQGYYEQYF. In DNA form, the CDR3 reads TGTGCCTGGAGGCAGGGTTACTACGAGCAGTACTTC. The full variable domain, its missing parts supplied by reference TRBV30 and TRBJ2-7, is SQTIHQWPATLVQPVGSPLSLECTVEGTSNPNLYWYRQAAGRGLQLLFYSVGIGQISSEVPQNLSASRPQDRQFILSSKKLLLSDSGFYLCAWRQGYYEQYFGPGTRLTVT.

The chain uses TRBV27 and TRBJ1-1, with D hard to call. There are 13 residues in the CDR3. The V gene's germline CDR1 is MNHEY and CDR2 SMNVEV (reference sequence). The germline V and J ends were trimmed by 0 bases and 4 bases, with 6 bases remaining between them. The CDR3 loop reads CASSLSWATEAFF. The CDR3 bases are TGTGCCAGCAGTTTATCCTGGGCCACTGAAGCTTTCTTT.

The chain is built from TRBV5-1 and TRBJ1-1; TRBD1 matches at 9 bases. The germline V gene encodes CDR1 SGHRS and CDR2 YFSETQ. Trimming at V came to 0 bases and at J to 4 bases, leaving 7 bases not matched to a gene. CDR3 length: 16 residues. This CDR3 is CASSLVTGGGTTEAFF. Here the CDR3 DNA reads TGCGCCAGCAGCTTGGTCACAGGGGGCGGGACCACTGAAGCTTTCTTT.

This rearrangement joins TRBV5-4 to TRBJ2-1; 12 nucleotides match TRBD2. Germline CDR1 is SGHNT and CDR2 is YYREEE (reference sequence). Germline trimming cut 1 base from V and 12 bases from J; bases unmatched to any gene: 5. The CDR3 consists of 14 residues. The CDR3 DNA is TGTGCCAGCAGCTTGTCGCTAGCGGGGGGGCGGCAGTTCTTC. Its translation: CASSLSLAGGRQFF. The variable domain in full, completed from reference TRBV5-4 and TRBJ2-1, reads ETGVTQSPTHLIKTRGQQVTLRCSSQSGHNTVSWYQQALGQGPQFIFQYYREEENGRGNFPPRFSGLQFPNYSSELNVNALELDDSALYLCASSLSLAGGRQFFGPGTRLTVL.

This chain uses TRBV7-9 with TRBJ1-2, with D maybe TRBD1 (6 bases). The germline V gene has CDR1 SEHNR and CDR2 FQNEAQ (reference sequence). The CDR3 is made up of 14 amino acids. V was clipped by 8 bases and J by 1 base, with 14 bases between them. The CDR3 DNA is TGTGCCAGCGCCAAACCAGGGGTTAACTATGGCTACACCTTC. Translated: CASAKPGVNYGYTF.

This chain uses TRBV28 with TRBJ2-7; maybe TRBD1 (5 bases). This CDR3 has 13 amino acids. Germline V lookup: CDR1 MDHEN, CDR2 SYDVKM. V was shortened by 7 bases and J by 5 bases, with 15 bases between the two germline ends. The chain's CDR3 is CASIGARGHEQYF. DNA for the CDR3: TGTGCCAGCATTGGGGCCCGCGGCCACGAGCAGTACTTC. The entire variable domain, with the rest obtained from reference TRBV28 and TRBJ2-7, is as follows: DVKVTQSSRYLVKRTGEKVFLECVQDMDHENMFWYRQDPGLGLRLIYFSYDVKMKEKGDIPEGYSVSREKKERFSLILESASTNQTSMYLCASIGARGHEQYFGPGTRLTVT.

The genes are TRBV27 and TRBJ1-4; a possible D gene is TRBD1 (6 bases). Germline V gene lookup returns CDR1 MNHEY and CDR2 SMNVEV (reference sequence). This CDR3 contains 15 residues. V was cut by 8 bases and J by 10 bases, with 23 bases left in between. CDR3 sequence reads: CASGPNTGNVVKLFF. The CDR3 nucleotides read TGTGCCAGCGGACCGAACACAGGGAACGTTGTAAAACTGTTTTTT.